This TCR beta chain was obtained from a study of T cell repertoires in cytomegalovirus infection. General study findings and limits: The ex vivo response was dominated by HLA-C-restricted CMV-specific TCR beta clonotypes. Summed frequency of public TCR beta families distinguished CMV carriers with the relevant HLA.

V dropped 6 bases and J dropped 5; count of bases not matched to a gene: 4. Germline CDR1 DFQATT, CDR2 SNEGSKA (reference sequence). CDR3 length equals 13 residues. This clonotype was counted between two and nine times. Its antigen is not known. TCRdb re-analysed the reads in MiXCR, keeping a single row per CDR3 protein. This sample has fewer than 300,000 distinct CDR3 sequences; over 20% occur once, and the top ten carry roughly 14%. This clonotype was obtained from a human donor in good health (CMV status not recorded). Some clones in this sample may be carry-over from other donors' samples. The rearrangement joins TRBV20-1 to TRBJ1-6; TRBD1 agrees at 7 bases. Source material: PBMCs. CDR3 region: CSAWTGNNSPLHF. CDR3 DNA sequence: TGCAGTGCGTGGACAGGCAATAATTCACCCCTCCACTTT.